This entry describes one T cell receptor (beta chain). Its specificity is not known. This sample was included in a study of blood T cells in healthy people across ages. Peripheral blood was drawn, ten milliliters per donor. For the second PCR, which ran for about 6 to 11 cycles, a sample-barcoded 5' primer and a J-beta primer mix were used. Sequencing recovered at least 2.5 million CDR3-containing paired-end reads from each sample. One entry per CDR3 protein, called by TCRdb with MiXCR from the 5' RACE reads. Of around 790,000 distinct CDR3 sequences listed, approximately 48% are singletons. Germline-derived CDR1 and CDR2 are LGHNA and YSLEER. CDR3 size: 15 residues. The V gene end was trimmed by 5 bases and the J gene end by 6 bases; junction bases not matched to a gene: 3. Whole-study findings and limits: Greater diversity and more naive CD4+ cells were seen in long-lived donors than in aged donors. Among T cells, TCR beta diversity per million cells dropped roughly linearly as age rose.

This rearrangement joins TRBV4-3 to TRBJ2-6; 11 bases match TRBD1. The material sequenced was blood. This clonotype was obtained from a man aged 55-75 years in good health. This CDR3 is CASSTGQGVANVLTF. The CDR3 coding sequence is TGCGCCAGCAGCACGGGACAGGGGGTGGCCAACGTCCTGACTTTC.